This T cell receptor (beta chain) derives from a study of blood T cell repertoires in COVID-19. Turning to the study itself: There were acute and convalescent COVID-19 samples, and they came from the United States, Italy and Spain.

This CDR3 has 14 amino acids. V gave up 3 bases and J gave up 3 bases, with 13 bases separating them. The V gene's germline CDR1 is SGHDT and CDR2 YYEEEE. Original processing notes: Using reference gene primer amplification, nucleated cell counts were estimated. Clones were sequenced by immunoSEQ multiplex PCR, and TCRdb holds only the in-frame ones, with some missing. V and J calls and clone size come straight from that table; D and trimming were deduced from the DNA. Among approximately 120,000 clones listed, 74% were seen once. The clonotype originates from an elderly man with COVID-19, enrolled during active disease. The material sequenced was peripheral blood. This sequence joins TRBV5-6 and TRBJ2-7, with D perhaps matching TRBD1 (5 bases). The DNA for the CDR3 is TGTGCCAGCAGCTCGGACACCAGTTACTACGAGCAGTACTTC. Protein product: CASSSDTSYYEQYF. The variable domain in full, with the rest retrieved from reference TRBV5-6 and TRBJ2-7, is DAGVTQSPTHLIKTRGQQVTLRCSPKSGHDTVSWYQQALGQGPQFIFQYYEEEERQRGNFPDRFSGHQFPNYSSELNVNALLLGDSALYLCASSSDTSYYEQYFGPGTRLTVT.